The 22 T cell receptor beta chains in this list originate from one sample, sequenced in a study of CD8 T cells in ankylosing spondylitis (dated by TCRdb to about 2017). The library came from 5' RACE. Sequencing relied on an Illumina HiSeq 2500. Through fastp at Q25 and MiXCR, TCRdb rebuilt clones from the public reads, retaining in-frame beta chains. Identical CDR3 protein sequences are pooled into one entry, listed with their most common genes and DNA. The sample profile shows about 350,000 distinct CDR3 sequences; about 20% of them were found once. The leading ten clones occupy around 14% of the sample. Input material: blood, either unsorted or a sorted T cell fraction (not recorded which). The receptors originated from a male donor with ankylosing spondylitis or in good health (not recorded which).

This clonotype has ten or more counts. The V gene is TRBV5-5, the J gene TRBJ2-1; possibly TRBD1 or TRBD2 for D (5 bases each). Trimming cost V 6 bases and J 8 bases, with 24 bases left between them. CDR1 is SGHKS, CDR2 YYEKEE, per germline (reference sequence). The CDR3 spans 16 residues. The CDR3, as DNA: TGTGCCAGCACCACGACACAGGTATCAAGGCGGGATGAGCAGTTCTTC. Its translation: CASTTTQVSRRDEQFF.

The sample holds a few counts of this clonotype. CDR3 DNA sequence: TGCAGTGCGGGGGAGGACAGGGCCCCTAACTACGAGCAGTACTTC. Its translation: CSAGEDRAPNYEQYF. The chain employs TRBV20-1 and TRBJ2-7; 8 bases fit TRBD1. J lost 3 bases, V lost 6 bases, and 13 bases had no gene match. This CDR3 has 15 residues. The germline V gene encodes CDR1 DFQATT and CDR2 SNEGSKA (reference sequence).

This clonotype was observed a few times. Written as DNA, the CDR3 is TGTGCCATCAGAGATGACGGGGGGGCGGGTAATGAGCAGTTCTTC. This encodes CAIRDDGGAGNEQFF. The rearrangement links TRBV10-3 to TRBJ2-1; 8 positions agree with TRBD2. Germline CDR1 ENHRY, CDR2 SYGVKD. The trim removed 6 bases at V and 7 bases at J, leaving 11 bases unmatched. This CDR3 is built from 15 residues.

This clonotype was counted only a few times. The chain joins TRBV6-5 to TRBJ1-2, with D possibly TRBD1 on 5 matching bases. The CDR3 runs 13 residues. V gave up 0 bases and J gave up 8 bases, with 10 bases separating them. Germline loops: CDR1 MNHEY, CDR2 SVGAGI. For the CDR3, the DNA is TGTGCCAGCAGTTACTCAGAGGGGCTGGGCTACACCTTC. This gives the protein CASSYSEGLGYTF.

This clonotype was counted a few times. The chain carries TRBV9 and TRBJ2-3; TRBD2 aligns across 9 bases. CDR1 SGDLS and CDR2 YYNGEE come from the germline V gene. Germline trimming cut 0 bases from V and 9 bases from J; bases unmatched to any gene: 11. This CDR3 contains 16 residues. The CDR3 bases are TGTGCCAGCAGCGTAGATACCGGCGGGGGGGCCCGCACGCAGTATTTT. Its protein is CASSVDTGGGARTQYF.

This clonotype was found a few times. J is TRBJ2-7 and V is TRBV11-2; D could derive from TRBD1 or TRBD2 (6 bases each). Germline lookup yields CDR1 SGHAT and CDR2 FQNNGV. This CDR3 contains 16 residues. V dropped 2 bases and J dropped 0 bases, with 14 bases sitting between them. The CDR3, as DNA: TGTGCCAGCAGCTTATTTCGGGGGCTTAGCTCCTACGAGCAGTACTTC. Translating gives CASSLFRGLSSYEQYF. Full variable domain (rest looked up from reference TRBV11-2 and TRBJ2-7): EAGVAQSPRYKIIEKRQSVAFWCNPISGHATLYWYQQILGQGPKLLIQFQNNGVVDDSQLPKDRFSAERLKGVDSTLKIQPAKLEDSAVYLCASSLFRGLSSYEQYFGPGTRLTVT.

This clonotype was seen a few times. V gene TRBV6-1 combines with J gene TRBJ2-5; TRBD2 might be the D (5 bases). Trimming removed 6 bases from V and 2 bases from J, with 13 bases in between. Per the germline V gene, CDR1 is MNHNS and CDR2 is SASEGT. The CDR3 has 14 residues. The CDR3 DNA is TGTGCCAGCAGCTTCGGAGGACGGCAAGAGACCCAGTACTTC. This gives the protein CASSFGGRQETQYF.

The J gene is TRBJ2-2, the V gene TRBV10-2, with 10 bases lining up with TRBD2. The V and J ends lost 8 bases and 4 bases, in that order; junction bases with no gene match: 10. From germline, CDR1 is WSHSY and CDR2 SAAADI. CDR3 size: 16 residues. The CDR3 region is CASRSGTSVFTGELFF. The DNA for the CDR3 is TGCGCCAGCCGCTCCGGGACTAGCGTCTTCACCGGGGAGCTGTTTTTT.

The chain joins TRBV6-1 to TRBJ2-2; unclear D gene. The germline V gene has CDR1 MNHNS and CDR2 SASEGT. The V end was cut by 8 bases, the J end by 6 bases, with 7 bases between. The CDR3 is made up of 11 amino acids. CDR3 in DNA: TGTGCCAGCGAAGGTGCCGGGGAGCTGTTTTTT. It encodes CASEGAGELFF.

The rearrangement uses TRBV4-2 and TRBJ2-2; D is uncertain. The CDR3 has 14 amino acids. In germline, CDR1 is LGHNA, CDR2 YNFKEQ. The V gene lost 3 bases and the J gene lost 6 bases, with 11 bases spanning the gap. Here the CDR3 reads CASSHRLHPGELFF. In DNA, the CDR3 is TGTGCCAGCAGCCATCGACTCCATCCCGGGGAGCTGTTTTTT.

As concerns this clonotype: A read error may produce the germline difference seen at one junction end. The chain is built from TRBV29-1 and TRBJ2-1, with no clear D. The CDR3 has 14 amino acids. Germline-derived CDR1 and CDR2 are SQVTM and ANQGSEA. CDR3: CSVEWQSSYNELFF. The DNA for the CDR3 is TGCAGCGTTGAGTGGCAGAGCTCCTACAATGAGCTGTTCTTC.

The chain joins TRBV21-1 to TRBJ2-7; TRBD1 is taken as the D call from the table, unchecked against the DNA. TRBV21-1 has pseudogene status. The CDR3 has 13 residues. The CDR3, as DNA: TGTGCCAGCAGCCCCCTGGTGATCCACGAGCAGTACTTC. It translates to CASSPLVIHEQYF.

This clonotype was recorded a few times. The chain employs TRBV11-2 and TRBJ2-3, with no clear D. Germline CDR1 SGHAT, CDR2 FQNNGV. The CDR3 is 14 residues long. V lost 1 base and J lost 2, with 7 bases in between. In nucleotides, the CDR3 is TGTGCCAGCAGCTTAGTGGGTCCCACAGATACGCAGTATTTT. The encoded protein is CASSLVGPTDTQYF. Based on the CDR3 plus reference TRBV11-2 and TRBJ2-3, the full variable domain is EAGVAQSPRYKIIEKRQSVAFWCNPISGHATLYWYQQILGQGPKLLIQFQNNGVVDDSQLPKDRFSAERLKGVDSTLKIQPAKLEDSAVYLCASSLVGPTDTQYFGPGTRLTVL.

This clonotype was detected only a few times. The chain uses TRBV15 and TRBJ2-3; 9 bases map to TRBD1. CDR1 and CDR2 from the germline V gene are LNHNV and YYDKDF (reference sequence). The CDR3 loop spans 17 amino acids. The J segment lost 3 bases and the V segment lost 0 bases, leaving 7 bases of the junction unmatched. In nucleotides, the CDR3 is TGTGCCACCAGCAGAGATCGGGGGACAGGGAGGACAGATACGCAGTATTTT. It translates to CATSRDRGTGRTDTQYF. Filled out from reference TRBV15 and TRBJ2-3, the complete variable domain reads DAMVIQNPRYQVTQFGKPVTLSCSQTLNHNVMYWYQQKSSQAPKLLFHYYDKDFNNEADTPDNFQSRRPNTSFCFLDIRSPGLGDTAMYLCATSRDRGTGRTDTQYFGPGTRLTVL.

This chain joins TRBV5-6 and TRBJ2-7; D possibly corresponds to TRBD1 (5 bases). Germline CDR1 is SGHDT and CDR2 is YYEEEE. The CDR3 has 15 residues. V gave up 0 bases and J gave up 0 bases, with 10 bases separating them. DNA of the CDR3: TGTGCCAGCAGCTTGGTTACGACAGACTCCTACGAGCAGTACTTC. The encoded protein is CASSLVTTDSYEQYF.

The table lists this clonotype with a few counts. The rearrangement uses TRBV9 and TRBJ1-5; possible D gene TRBD1, 6 bases. CDR1 is SGDLS, CDR2 YYNGEE, per germline. Trimming took 3 bases from V and 5 from J, leaving 12 bases between them. The CDR3 consists of 14 residues. CDR3 amino acids: CASSAGVRYQPQHF. In DNA form, the CDR3 reads TGTGCCAGCAGCGCAGGGGTCCGGTATCAGCCCCAGCATTTT.

The chain joins TRBV7-8 to TRBJ1-5; maybe TRBD1 (6 bases). The germline V gene has CDR1 SGHVS and CDR2 FQNEAQ. This CDR3 has 17 amino acids. V was clipped by 1 base and J by 0 bases, with 13 bases between them. CDR3 amino acids: CASSLGGGQPSNQPQHF. The DNA for the CDR3 is TGTGCCAGCAGCTTAGGGGGGGGGCAGCCTAGCAATCAGCCCCAGCATTTT.

This clonotype has just a few counts. The chain couples TRBV6-1 to TRBJ1-5; D gene uncertain. CDR1 MNHNS and CDR2 SASEGT come from the germline V gene. CDR3 length: 14 amino acids. Trimming removed 2 bases from V and 4 bases from J, with 9 bases in between. CDR3 protein: CASSEFGGNQPQHF. The CDR3 nucleotides are TGTGCCAGCAGTGAATTTGGAGGAAATCAGCCCCAGCATTTT.

The table lists this clonotype with a few counts. The chain uses TRBV5-1 and TRBJ2-7; TRBD1 agrees at 9 bases. Germline assignment: CDR1 SGHRS and CDR2 YFSETQ. The V gene end was trimmed by 0 bases and the J gene end by 2 bases; junction bases not matched to a gene: 3. CDR3 length: 15 residues. This CDR3 reads CASSLDRGLAYEQYF. DNA of the CDR3: TGCGCCAGCAGCTTGGACAGGGGGCTTGCCTACGAGCAGTACTTC.

The CDR3 DNA follows: TGTGCCATCAGTGAATCTAGGGGGCTTAATTCACCCCTCCACTTT. Its protein product is CAISESRGLNSPLHF. The chain couples TRBV10-3 to TRBJ1-6, with 7 bases matching TRBD1. Germline V lookup: CDR1 ENHRY, CDR2 SYGVKD. After removal of 3 bases from V and 6 bases from J, the junction contained 5 bases not matched to a gene. The CDR3 runs 15 residues.

The rearrangement joins TRBV12-3 or TRBV12-4 to TRBJ2-4, with D possibly TRBD2 on 7 matching bases. The CDR3 consists of 13 residues. The V end lost 8 bases, the J end lost 8 bases, and 16 bases lay between the germline ends. The CDR3 loop reads CASLGGAGYIQYF. DNA for the CDR3: TGTGCCAGCCTAGGGGGGGCGGGATACATTCAGTACTTC.

J is TRBJ2-4 and V is TRBV4-1; D unresolved. The CDR3 length is 12 residues. V gave up 0 bases and J gave up 6 bases, with 3 bases separating them. Germline CDR1 MGHRA, CDR2 YSYEKL. The CDR3 DNA follows: TGCGCCAGCAGCCAAGATGGAAACATTCAGTACTTC. As protein: CASSQDGNIQYF.